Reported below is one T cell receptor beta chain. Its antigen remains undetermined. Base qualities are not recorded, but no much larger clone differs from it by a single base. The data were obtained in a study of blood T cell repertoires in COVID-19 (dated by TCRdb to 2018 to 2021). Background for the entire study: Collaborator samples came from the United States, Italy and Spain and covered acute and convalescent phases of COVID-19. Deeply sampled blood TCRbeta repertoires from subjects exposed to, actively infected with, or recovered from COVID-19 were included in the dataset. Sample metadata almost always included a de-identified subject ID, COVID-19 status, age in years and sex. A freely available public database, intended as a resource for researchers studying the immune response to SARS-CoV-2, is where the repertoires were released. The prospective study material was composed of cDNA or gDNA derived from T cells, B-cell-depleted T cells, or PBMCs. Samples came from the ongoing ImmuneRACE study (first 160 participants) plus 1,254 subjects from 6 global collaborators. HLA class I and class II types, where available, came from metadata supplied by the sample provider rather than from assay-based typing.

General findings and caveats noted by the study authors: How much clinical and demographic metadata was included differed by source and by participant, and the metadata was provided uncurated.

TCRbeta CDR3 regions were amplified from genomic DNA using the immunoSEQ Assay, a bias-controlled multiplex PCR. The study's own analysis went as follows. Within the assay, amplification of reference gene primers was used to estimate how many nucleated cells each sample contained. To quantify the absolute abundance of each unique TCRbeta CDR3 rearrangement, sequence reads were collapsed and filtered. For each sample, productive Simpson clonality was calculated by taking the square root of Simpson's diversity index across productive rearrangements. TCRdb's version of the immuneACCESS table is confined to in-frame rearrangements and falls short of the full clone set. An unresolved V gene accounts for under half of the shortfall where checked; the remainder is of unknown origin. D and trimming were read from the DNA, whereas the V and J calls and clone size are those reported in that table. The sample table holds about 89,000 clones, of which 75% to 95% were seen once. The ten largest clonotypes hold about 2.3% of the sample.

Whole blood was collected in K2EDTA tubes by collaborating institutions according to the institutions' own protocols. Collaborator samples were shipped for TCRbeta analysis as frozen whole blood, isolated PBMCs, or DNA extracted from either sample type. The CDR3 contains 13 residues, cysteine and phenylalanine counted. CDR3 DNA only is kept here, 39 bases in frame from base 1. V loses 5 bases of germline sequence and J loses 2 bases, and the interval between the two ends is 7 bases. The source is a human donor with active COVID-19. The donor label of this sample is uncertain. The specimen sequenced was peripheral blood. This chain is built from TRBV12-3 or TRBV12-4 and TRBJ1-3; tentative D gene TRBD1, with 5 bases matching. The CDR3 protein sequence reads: CASSTTAGNTIYF. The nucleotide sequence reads TGTGCCAGCAGTACGACAGCTGGAAACACCATATATTTT.